Each of the 15 T cell receptor beta chains below was sequenced from the same sample in a study of OX40 agonist ivuxolimab in advanced cancers. The protocol was immunoSEQ multiplex PCR, while the TCRdb copy is restricted to in-frame clones and leaves out a portion. The profile shows 95,000 to 150,000 clones, roughly nine tenths of them singletons. Specimen: CD4+ or CD8+ T cells sorted from blood, collected in a trial of the OX40 agonist ivuxolimab. The source of these receptors is an adult with an advanced solid tumor such as melanoma, head and neck, liver or kidney cancer.

The chain employs TRBV5-6 and TRBJ1-6; D gene ambiguous. Germline V gene sequence: CDR1 SGHDT, CDR2 YYEEEE. The CDR3 has 13 amino acids. With 3 bases removed from V and 10 bases from J, the gap between germline ends came to 11 bases. The CDR3 reads CASSSLPGSPLHF. The DNA of the CDR3 is TGTGCCAGCAGCTCCCTCCCGGGCTCACCCCTCCACTTT.

This chain uses TRBV4-3 with TRBJ1-3, with TRBD1 matching 11 bases. V lost 1 base, J lost 2 bases, and 4 bases stayed unmatched. CDR3 length: 17 amino acids. The V gene's germline CDR1 is LGHNA and CDR2 YSLEER. The CDR3 DNA reads as TGCGCCAGCAGCCAAGGGACAGGGGGCGAAGCTGGAAACACCATATATTTT. It codes for CASSQGTGGEAGNTIYF.

This clone was seen once. Additional DNA sequences in this sample encode the identical CDR3. V is TRBV7-2 and J is TRBJ2-3; D is unclear. This CDR3 has 15 amino acids. Trimming removed 1 base at V and 0 bases at J, with 8 bases between. Germline V lookup: CDR1 SGHTA, CDR2 FQGNSA. The CDR3 DNA reads as TGTGCCAGCAGCTTAGGCGGAACTAGCACAGATACGCAGTATTTT. Residues: CASSLGGTSTDTQYF.

V gene TRBV19 combines with J gene TRBJ1-5; D remains ambiguous. The germline V gene has CDR1 LNHDA and CDR2 SQIVND (reference sequence). The CDR3 extends over 15 amino acids. V lost 7 bases and J 0 bases, leaving 13 bases between the germline ends. This CDR3 is CASKVDRYSNQPQHF. CDR3 DNA sequence: TGTGCCAGTAAGGTGGACCGGTATAGCAATCAGCCCCAGCATTTT. Complete variable domain (other parts from reference TRBV19 and TRBJ1-5): DGGITQSPKYLFRKEGQNVTLSCEQNLNHDAMYWYRQDPGQGLRLIYYSQIVNDFQKGDIAEGYSVSREKKESFPLTVTSAQKNPTAFYLCASKVDRYSNQPQHFGDGTRLSIL.

CDR3 in DNA: TGTGCCAGCAGCATTCAGCTGAACACTGAAGCTTTCTTT. This gives the protein CASSIQLNTEAFF. This chain connects TRBV11-2 to TRBJ1-1; D is unresolved. The CDR3 spans 13 residues. Trimming removed 5 bases at V and 0 bases at J, with 7 bases between. Germline lookup yields CDR1 SGHAT and CDR2 FQNNGV.

The chain recombines TRBV25-1 with TRBJ2-1; D gene uncertain. The CDR3 covers 13 residues. Germline CDR1 and CDR2: MGHDK and SYGVNS. V was trimmed by 4 bases and J by 9 bases, leaving 13 bases between them. CDR3: CASSALDIREQFF. In DNA form, the CDR3 reads TGTGCCAGCAGTGCTTTGGATATACGTGAGCAGTTCTTC.

This sequence joins TRBV5-3 and TRBJ2-7, with 7 bases lining up with TRBD2. TRBV5-3 is given ORF status, its function remaining uncertain. V trimming: 4 bases; J trimming: 4 bases; junction bases outside the gene matches: 14. The CDR3 runs to 16 residues. In DNA, the CDR3 is TGTGCCAGAAGCCCAACGGCCTGGACTAGGGGTTACGAGCAGTACTTC. Protein product: CARSPTAWTRGYEQYF.

This clone was recorded only once. The chain is built from TRBV9 and TRBJ2-2; D unresolved. The CDR3 length is 16 residues. V was shortened by 2 bases and J by 0 bases, with 11 bases between the two germline ends. CDR1 SGDLS and CDR2 YYNGEE come from the germline V gene. The CDR3 DNA follows: TGTGCCAGCAGCGTTCAGAGCCAATCGAACACCGGGGAGCTGTTTTTT. It yields the protein CASSVQSQSNTGELFF.

The genes are TRBV7-9 and TRBJ1-4; D call uncertain. V was cut by 5 bases and J by 2 bases, with 9 bases left in between. Germline-derived CDR1 and CDR2 are SEHNR and FQNEAQ (reference sequence). This CDR3 is 14 amino acids long. CDR3 bases: TGTGCCAGCAGCCAGGACGTCACTAATGAAAAACTGTTTTTT. Its translation is CASSQDVTNEKLFF. The full variable domain, completed using reference TRBV7-9 and TRBJ1-4, is DTGVSQNPRHKITKRGQNVTFRCDPISEHNRLYWYRQTLGQGPEFLTYFQNEAQLEKSRLLSDRFSAERPKGSFSTLEIQRTEQGDSAMYLCASSQDVTNEKLFFGSGTQLSVL.

This clone appeared once. The chain couples TRBV6-1 to TRBJ2-1; 9 bases align to TRBD1. Per germline, CDR1 MNHNS and CDR2 SASEGT. The J segment lost 7 bases and the V segment lost 8 bases, leaving 6 bases of the junction unmatched. The CDR3 runs 13 residues. The CDR3 bases are TGTGCCAGCGGGACAGGGCATAATAATGAGCAGTTCTTC. Encoded protein: CASGTGHNNEQFF.

This chain connects TRBV18 to TRBJ1-3, with D tentatively TRBD1 (5 bases). The CDR3 length is 16 residues. Trimming took off 2 bases at V and 4 bases at J, with 15 bases between the two ends. CDR1 and CDR2 from the germline V gene are KGHSH and LQKENI. The CDR3 DNA reads as TGTGCCAGCTCACCAATAGAAAGGGGAGCAGGAAACACCATATATTTT. Translated, it gives CASSPIERGAGNTIYF.

The V gene is TRBV2, the J gene TRBJ1-2; 8 bases are a match to TRBD1. Germline CDR1 reads SNHLY; CDR2 reads FYNNEI. Unmatched junction bases numbered 8, after V lost 3 bases and J lost 8 bases. The CDR3 is made up of 14 amino acids. CDR3 DNA: TGTGCCAGCAGTGATGTGCGACAGGGGATCGGCTACACCTTC. Its translation: CASSDVRQGIGYTF.

This chain uses TRBV5-4 with TRBJ1-4; D is ambiguous. Between the trimmed V and J ends, which lost 3 bases and 0 bases, there was a span of 9 bases. CDR1 SGHNT and CDR2 YYREEE come from the germline V gene (reference sequence). This CDR3 has 15 amino acids. The CDR3 sequence is CASSWSTATNEKLFF. The CDR3 DNA follows: TGTGCCAGCAGCTGGTCGACTGCAACTAATGAAAAACTGTTTTTT.

The chain joins TRBV7-2 to TRBJ2-7; TRBD2 is a possible D gene (5 bases). The CDR3 sequence is 14 residues long. Germline V gene sequence: CDR1 SGHTA, CDR2 FQGNSA. Deletions cut 5 bases from V and 2 bases from J, with 13 bases between. Here the CDR3 reads CASSLGRGPYEQYF. The CDR3 nucleotides read TGTGCCAGCAGCCTGGGCCGAGGGCCCTACGAGCAGTACTTC.

The chain couples TRBV19 to TRBJ1-5; 7 bases agree with TRBD1. This CDR3 is built from 14 residues. Germline CDR1 and CDR2: LNHDA and SQIVND (reference sequence). The J segment lost 6 bases and the V segment lost 4 bases, leaving 6 bases of the junction unmatched. The CDR3, as DNA: TGTGCCAGTAGTACCAGACAGGGTATTCAGCCCCAGCATTTT. As protein: CASSTRQGIQPQHF.